A selection of T cell receptor beta chains follows, all from one sample in a study of blood T cell repertoires in COVID-19. The repertoire was sequenced with immunoSEQ multiplex PCR; TCRdb's copy has only in-frame clones and lacks some. Of around 300,000 clones detected, 65% to 90% appear once; the ten largest clones hold roughly 7.8%. The sample comprised peripheral blood. The source is a human donor in a cohort sampled during active COVID-19. Each CDR3 is given with its conserved first and last residue. D genes are given only for firm matches. Clone size, where shown, is once, few, many, or a class for clones that have expanded.

v_call: TRBV2; d_call: TRBD1; clone_size: .; j_call: TRBJ1-5; cdr3_nt: TGTGCCAGCAGGCCATTGACAGGGGACGGCAATCAGCCCCAGCATTTT; cdr3_aa: CASRPLTGDGNQPQHF
v_call: TRBV7-9; d_call: .; clone_size: .; j_call: TRBJ1-4; cdr3_nt: TGTGCCAGCAGCCCCGCGGAGGGAGTCACTAATGAAAAACTGTTTTTT; cdr3_aa: CASSPAEGVTNEKLFF
v_call: TRBV7-2; d_call: TRBD1; clone_size: .; j_call: TRBJ2-7; cdr3_nt: TGTGCCAGCAGGTATACAGGGGCGAGGGAGCAGTACTTC; cdr3_aa: CASRYTGAREQYF
v_call: TRBV9; d_call: .; clone_size: .; j_call: TRBJ1-6; cdr3_nt: TGTGCCAGCAGCGAGGGGGGGAACAATTCACCCCTCCACTTT; cdr3_aa: CASSEGGNNSPLHF
v_call: TRBV30; d_call: .; clone_size: .; j_call: TRBJ1-2; cdr3_nt: TGTGCCTGGAGTGTAAGGGGGAATGCCTACACCTTC; cdr3_aa: CAWSVRGNAYTF
v_call: TRBV12-5; d_call: TRBD1; clone_size: .; j_call: TRBJ2-1; cdr3_nt: TGTGCTAGTGGTTTTTTGGGACAGGGCTTTGATGAGCAGTTCTTC; cdr3_aa: CASGFLGQGFDEQFF
v_call: TRBV19; d_call: .; clone_size: once; j_call: TRBJ2-3; cdr3_nt: TGTGCCAGTAGTATACGAGGGAAGGTAGAGGGTCGAGATACGCAGTATTTT; cdr3_aa: CASSIRGKVEGRDTQYF
v_call: TRBV19; d_call: TRBD1; clone_size: .; j_call: TRBJ1-1; cdr3_nt: TGTGCCAGTAGTGTGACAGGGGGGATCGCTGAAGCTTTCTTT; cdr3_aa: CASSVTGGIAEAFF
v_call: TRBV18; d_call: .; clone_size: few; j_call: TRBJ2-3; cdr3_nt: TGTGCCAGCTCACCGACAGGTTTCGCCACAGATACGCAGTATTTT; cdr3_aa: CASSPTGFATDTQYF
v_call: TRBV3-1/TRBV3-2; d_call: TRBD1; clone_size: once; j_call: TRBJ1-4; cdr3_nt: TGTGCCAGCAGCCATTCACAGGGGGGAAATGAAAAACTGTTTTTT; cdr3_aa: CASSHSQGGNEKLFF
v_call: TRBV9; d_call: .; clone_size: .; j_call: TRBJ1-4; cdr3_nt: TGTGCCAGCAGCGTAGGCGTTGCGGGAACAGAACTGTTTTTT; cdr3_aa: CASSVGVAGTELFF
v_call: TRBV27; d_call: TRBD2; clone_size: .; j_call: TRBJ2-1; cdr3_nt: TGTGCCAGCACCTATGCACTTGGCGGGGGGATCTACAATGAGCAGTTCTTC; cdr3_aa: CASTYALGGGIYNEQFF
v_call: TRBV7-3; d_call: .; clone_size: .; j_call: TRBJ2-7; cdr3_nt: TGTGCCAGCAGCTCCCCGGGAGATGGAATCGCCGAGCAGTACTTC; cdr3_aa: CASSSPGDGIAEQYF
v_call: TRBV28; d_call: .; clone_size: once; j_call: TRBJ2-1; cdr3_nt: TGTGCCAGCAGTTTACCCTACATAGGCGGCTACTACAATGAGCAGTTCTTC; cdr3_aa: CASSLPYIGGYYNEQFF
v_call: TRBV5-1; d_call: .; clone_size: .; j_call: TRBJ2-1; cdr3_nt: TGCGCCAGCAGCTTGGTTCTGAAAAGGGACACCAACAATGAGCAGTTCTTC; cdr3_aa: CASSLVLKRDTNNEQFF
v_call: TRBV6-6; d_call: .; clone_size: .; j_call: TRBJ1-1; cdr3_nt: TGTGCCAGCAGCTACCCCGCCACAGCGAACACTGAAGCTTTCTTT; cdr3_aa: CASSYPATANTEAFF
v_call: TRBV7-9; d_call: TRBD1; clone_size: .; j_call: TRBJ2-4; cdr3_nt: TGTGCCAGCAGCCCGGACAGGGGGATTCAGTACTTC; cdr3_aa: CASSPDRGIQYF
v_call: TRBV21-1; d_call: .; clone_size: .; j_call: TRBJ2-7; cdr3_nt: TGTGCCAGCAGTCTAGCGGGGGGGCCCGGCGAGCAGTACTTC; cdr3_aa: CASSLAGGPGEQYF
v_call: TRBV6-5; d_call: .; clone_size: .; j_call: TRBJ2-7; cdr3_nt: TGTGCCAGCAGAACACGGGAGACGAGCGAGCAGTACTTC; cdr3_aa: CASRTRETSEQYF
v_call: TRBV19; d_call: TRBD2; clone_size: .; j_call: TRBJ2-7; cdr3_nt: TGTGCCAGTACCAGGGAACTAGCGGGAAATTACGAGCAGTACTTC; cdr3_aa: CASTRELAGNYEQYF
v_call: TRBV5-4; d_call: .; clone_size: .; j_call: TRBJ1-1; cdr3_nt: TGTGCCAGCAGCCCGGGGGATTCGGCTGAAGCTTTCTTT; cdr3_aa: CASSPGDSAEAFF
v_call: TRBV29-1; d_call: .; clone_size: .; j_call: TRBJ2-4; cdr3_nt: TGCAGCGTTGAGAGACTGCTAGCCAAAAACATTCAGTACTTC; cdr3_aa: CSVERLLAKNIQYF
v_call: TRBV5-1; d_call: TRBD1; clone_size: .; j_call: TRBJ2-7; cdr3_nt: TGCGCCAGCAGCATGGGACAGGCGCTCTACGAGCAGTACTTC; cdr3_aa: CASSMGQALYEQYF
v_call: TRBV30; d_call: .; clone_size: .; j_call: TRBJ2-3; cdr3_nt: TGTGCCTGGAGCGAGTCCCCTTATAGCACAGATACGCAGTATTTT; cdr3_aa: CAWSESPYSTDTQYF
v_call: TRBV6-5; d_call: TRBD1; clone_size: .; j_call: TRBJ1-1; cdr3_nt: TGTGCCAGCAGAGGGACAGGGAGCACTGAAGCTTTCTTT; cdr3_aa: CASRGTGSTEAFF
v_call: TRBV24-1; d_call: TRBD1; clone_size: .; j_call: TRBJ1-5; cdr3_nt: TGTGCCACTAGAGGGACAGGGGGTCAGCCCCAGCATTTT; cdr3_aa: CATRGTGGQPQHF
v_call: TRBV4-2; d_call: TRBD2; clone_size: .; j_call: TRBJ2-1; cdr3_nt: TGTGCCAGCAGCCAGGCCGGGACTAGCTACAATGAGCAGTTCTTC; cdr3_aa: CASSQAGTSYNEQFF
v_call: TRBV10-3; d_call: .; clone_size: once; j_call: TRBJ1-3; cdr3_nt: TGTGCCATCAAGGGAGATTTCGGAAACACCATATATTTT; cdr3_aa: CAIKGDFGNTIYF
v_call: TRBV12-5; d_call: .; clone_size: .; j_call: TRBJ2-2; cdr3_nt: TGTGCTAGTGGTTTACGGACAGTAAGCACCGGGGAGCTGTTTTTT; cdr3_aa: CASGLRTVSTGELFF
v_call: TRBV29-1; d_call: .; clone_size: .; j_call: TRBJ1-1; cdr3_nt: TGCAGCGTTGAGCTGCAGGGCATCTTATTTCCGAACACTGAAGCTTTCTTT; cdr3_aa: CSVELQGILFPNTEAFF
v_call: TRBV5-1; d_call: .; clone_size: .; j_call: TRBJ2-7; cdr3_nt: TGCGCCAGCAGCTTGTGGGGGCATTTCTACGAGCAGTACTTC; cdr3_aa: CASSLWGHFYEQYF
v_call: TRBV7-9; d_call: TRBD1; clone_size: .; j_call: TRBJ2-3; cdr3_nt: TGTGCCAGCAGCCTGGACAGGACTAGCACAGATACGCAGTATTTT; cdr3_aa: CASSLDRTSTDTQYF
v_call: TRBV3-1/TRBV3-2; d_call: TRBD2; clone_size: .; j_call: TRBJ2-5; cdr3_nt: TGTGCCAGCAGCCGCCCCCCGGGGACTAGCGGGCTGAGATCCCAGTACTTC; cdr3_aa: CASSRPPGTSGLRSQYF
v_call: TRBV18; d_call: TRBD1; clone_size: .; j_call: TRBJ2-7; cdr3_nt: TGTGCCAGCTCACCAGACAGGGCGCCCTACGAGCAGTACTTC; cdr3_aa: CASSPDRAPYEQYF
v_call: TRBV10-3; d_call: .; clone_size: .; j_call: TRBJ2-1; cdr3_nt: TGTGCCATCAGTGAGCCTGCTAACAGCTCCTACAATGAGCAGTTCTTC; cdr3_aa: CAISEPANSSYNEQFF
v_call: TRBV19; d_call: .; clone_size: once; j_call: TRBJ2-1; cdr3_nt: TGTGCCAGTAGTATCACAGGAACACCATACAATGAGCAGTTCTTC; cdr3_aa: CASSITGTPYNEQFF
v_call: TRBV12-5; d_call: .; clone_size: .; j_call: TRBJ1-2; cdr3_nt: TGTGCTAGTGGTTTGGCCGGAACGACTAGGGGTACGCTCTATGGCTACACCTTC; cdr3_aa: CASGLAGTTRGTLYGYTF
v_call: TRBV5-4; d_call: .; clone_size: .; j_call: TRBJ2-2; cdr3_nt: TGTGCCAGCAGCTTTGGAGGGCCGAACACCGGGGAGCTGTTTTTT; cdr3_aa: CASSFGGPNTGELFF
v_call: TRBV27; d_call: .; clone_size: .; j_call: TRBJ2-1; cdr3_nt: TGTGCCAGCAAGGTGAGCGTCTCCTACAATGAGCAGTTCTTC; cdr3_aa: CASKVSVSYNEQFF
v_call: TRBV27; d_call: .; clone_size: .; j_call: TRBJ1-5; cdr3_nt: TGTGCCAGCAGTTTTGAGGGTAGGGGCAATCAGCCCCAGCATTTT; cdr3_aa: CASSFEGRGNQPQHF
v_call: TRBV30; d_call: TRBD1; clone_size: few; j_call: TRBJ1-5; cdr3_nt: TGTGCCTGGAGCGACGGGACAGATAGCAATCAGCCCCAGCATTTT; cdr3_aa: CAWSDGTDSNQPQHF
v_call: TRBV29-1; d_call: .; clone_size: .; j_call: TRBJ2-1; cdr3_nt: TGCAGCGTTGTAGGGGGTGGGAATGAGCAGTTCTTC; cdr3_aa: CSVVGGGNEQFF
v_call: TRBV30; d_call: .; clone_size: few; j_call: TRBJ2-1; cdr3_nt: TGTGCCTGGAGTGGGGACAACAATGAGCAGTTCTTC; cdr3_aa: CAWSGDNNEQFF
v_call: TRBV24-1; d_call: .; clone_size: .; j_call: TRBJ1-5; cdr3_nt: TGTGCCACCAGTGACCCGACGATGGGCGACCAGCCCCAGCATTTT; cdr3_aa: CATSDPTMGDQPQHF
v_call: TRBV14; d_call: .; clone_size: .; j_call: TRBJ2-7; cdr3_nt: TGTGCCAGCAGCCAAGTTCGGGGGGCTGTAAACGAGCAGTACTTC; cdr3_aa: CASSQVRGAVNEQYF